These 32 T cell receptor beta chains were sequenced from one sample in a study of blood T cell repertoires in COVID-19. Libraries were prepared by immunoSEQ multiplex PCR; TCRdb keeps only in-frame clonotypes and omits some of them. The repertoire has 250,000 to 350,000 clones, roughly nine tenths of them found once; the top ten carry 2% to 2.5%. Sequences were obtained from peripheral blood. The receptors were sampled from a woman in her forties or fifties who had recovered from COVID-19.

CDR3 DNA sequence: TGTGCCAGCAGCGCCCGGTCAGGGGGGAGGAATGGCTACACCTTC. It translates to CASSARSGGRNGYTF. The chain combines TRBV9 with TRBJ1-2, with 7 bases matching TRBD1. V lost 3 bases to trimming and J lost 6 bases; unmatched junction nucleotides: 11. The CDR3 has 15 amino acids. Germline CDR1 and CDR2: SGDLS and YYNGEE.

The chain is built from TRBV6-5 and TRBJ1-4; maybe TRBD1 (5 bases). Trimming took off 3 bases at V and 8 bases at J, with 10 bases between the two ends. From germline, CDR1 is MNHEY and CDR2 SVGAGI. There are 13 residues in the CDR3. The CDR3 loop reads CASSYGGDEKLFF. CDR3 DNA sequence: TGTGCCAGCAGTTATGGGGGGGACGAAAAACTGTTTTTT.

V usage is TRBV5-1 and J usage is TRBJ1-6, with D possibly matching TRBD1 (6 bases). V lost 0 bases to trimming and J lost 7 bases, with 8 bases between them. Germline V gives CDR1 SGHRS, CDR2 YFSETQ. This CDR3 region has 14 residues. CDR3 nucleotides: TGCGCCAGCAGCTTGGAGGGACACAATTCACCCCTCCACTTT. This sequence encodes CASSLEGHNSPLHF.

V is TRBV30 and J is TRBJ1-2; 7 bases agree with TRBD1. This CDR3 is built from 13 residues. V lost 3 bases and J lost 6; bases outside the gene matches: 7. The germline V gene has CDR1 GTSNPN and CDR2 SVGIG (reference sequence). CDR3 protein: CAWRKGAGDGYTF. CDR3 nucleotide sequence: TGTGCCTGGAGAAAGGGGGCAGGCGATGGCTACACCTTC. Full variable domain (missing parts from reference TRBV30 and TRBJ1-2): SQTIHQWPATLVQPVGSPLSLECTVEGTSNPNLYWYRQAAGRGLQLLFYSVGIGQISSEVPQNLSASRPQDRQFILSSKKLLLSDSGFYLCAWRKGAGDGYTFGSGTRLTVV.

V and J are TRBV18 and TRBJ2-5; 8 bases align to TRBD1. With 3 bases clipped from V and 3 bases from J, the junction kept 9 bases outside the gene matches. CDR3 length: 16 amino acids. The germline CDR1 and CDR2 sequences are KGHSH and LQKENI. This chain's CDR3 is CASSPSPGQAEETQYF. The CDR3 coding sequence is TGTGCCAGCTCACCTTCACCGGGACAGGCTGAAGAGACCCAGTACTTC.

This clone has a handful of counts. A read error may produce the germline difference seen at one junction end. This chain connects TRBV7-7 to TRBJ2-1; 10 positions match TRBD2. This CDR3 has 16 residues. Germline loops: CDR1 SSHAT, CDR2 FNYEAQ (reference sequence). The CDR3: CASSLTASGGYNEQFF. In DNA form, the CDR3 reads TGTGCTAGCAGCTTAACAGCTAGCGGGGGCTACAATGAGCAGTTCTTC.

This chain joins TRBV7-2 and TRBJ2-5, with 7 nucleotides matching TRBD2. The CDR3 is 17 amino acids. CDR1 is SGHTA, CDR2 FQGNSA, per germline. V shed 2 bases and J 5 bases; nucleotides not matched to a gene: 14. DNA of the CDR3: TGTGCCAGCAGCTTATGGGCCCCCTTGGGGAGGGAGGAGACCCAGTACTTC. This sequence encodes CASSLWAPLGREETQYF.

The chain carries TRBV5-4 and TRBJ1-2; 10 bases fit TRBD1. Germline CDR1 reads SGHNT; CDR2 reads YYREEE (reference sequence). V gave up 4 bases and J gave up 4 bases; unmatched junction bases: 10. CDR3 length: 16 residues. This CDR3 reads CASSTGQGVTSYGYTF. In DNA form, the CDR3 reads TGTGCCAGCAGCACAGGACAGGGGGTAACCTCCTATGGCTACACCTTC.

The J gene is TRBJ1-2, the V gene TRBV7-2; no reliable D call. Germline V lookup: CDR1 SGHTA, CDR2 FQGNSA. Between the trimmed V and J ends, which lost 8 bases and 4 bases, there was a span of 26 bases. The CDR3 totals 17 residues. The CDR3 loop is CASYSTYGGWDFYGYTF. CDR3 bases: TGTGCCAGCTACTCAACTTATGGAGGGTGGGATTTCTATGGCTACACCTTC.

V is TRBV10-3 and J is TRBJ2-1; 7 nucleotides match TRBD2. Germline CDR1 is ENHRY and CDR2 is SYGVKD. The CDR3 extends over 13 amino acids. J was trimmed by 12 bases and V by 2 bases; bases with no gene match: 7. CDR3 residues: CAISEVWGRGQFF. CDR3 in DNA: TGTGCCATCAGTGAGGTGTGGGGGAGGGGGCAGTTCTTC.

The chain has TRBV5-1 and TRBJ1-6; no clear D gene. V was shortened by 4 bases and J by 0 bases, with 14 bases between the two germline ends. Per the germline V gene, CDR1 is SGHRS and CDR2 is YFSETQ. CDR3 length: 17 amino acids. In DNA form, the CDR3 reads TGCGCCAGCAGCGACACAACTGTTAGCTCCTATAATTCACCCCTCCACTTT. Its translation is CASSDTTVSSYNSPLHF.

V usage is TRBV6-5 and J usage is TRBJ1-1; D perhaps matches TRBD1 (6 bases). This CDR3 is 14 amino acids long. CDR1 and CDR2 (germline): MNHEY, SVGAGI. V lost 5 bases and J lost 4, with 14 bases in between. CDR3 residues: CASSLSRGPTEAFF. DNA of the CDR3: TGTGCCAGCAGTCTCTCCAGGGGTCCCACTGAAGCTTTCTTT.

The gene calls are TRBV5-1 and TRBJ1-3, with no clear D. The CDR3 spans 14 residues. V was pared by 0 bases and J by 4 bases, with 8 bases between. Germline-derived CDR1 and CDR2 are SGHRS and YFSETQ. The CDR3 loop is CASSLAGVGNTIYF. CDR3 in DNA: TGCGCCAGCAGCTTGGCCGGGGTCGGAAACACCATATATTTT.

The CDR3 loop is CASSLMSSGNEQFF. CDR3 sequence (DNA): TGTGCCAGCAGCTTGATGTCTAGCGGAAATGAGCAGTTCTTC. The chain has TRBV7-2 and TRBJ2-1, with 7 nucleotides matching TRBD2. This CDR3 spans 14 amino acids. CDR1 and CDR2 from the germline V gene are SGHTA and FQGNSA. J gave up 7 bases and V 3 bases, and 6 bases lay outside the gene matches.

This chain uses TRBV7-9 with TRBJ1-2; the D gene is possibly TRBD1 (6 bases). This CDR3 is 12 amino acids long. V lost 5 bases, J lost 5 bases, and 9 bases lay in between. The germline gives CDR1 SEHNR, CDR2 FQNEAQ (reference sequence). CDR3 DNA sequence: TGTGCCAGCAGCGCACAGGGTTATGGCTACACCTTC. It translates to CASSAQGYGYTF.

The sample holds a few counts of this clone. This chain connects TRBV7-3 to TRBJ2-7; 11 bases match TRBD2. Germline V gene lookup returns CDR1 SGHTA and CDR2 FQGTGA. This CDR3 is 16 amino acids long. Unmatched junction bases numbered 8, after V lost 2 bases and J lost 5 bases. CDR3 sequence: CASSLGGTSGADEQYF. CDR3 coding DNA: TGTGCCAGCAGCTTAGGAGGGACTAGCGGAGCAGACGAGCAGTACTTC.

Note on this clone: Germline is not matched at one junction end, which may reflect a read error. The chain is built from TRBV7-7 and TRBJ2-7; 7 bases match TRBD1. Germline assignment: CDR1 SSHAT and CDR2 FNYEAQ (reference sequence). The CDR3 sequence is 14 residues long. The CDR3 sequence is CASSLGDSNYEQYF. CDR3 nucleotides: TGTGCTAGCAGCTTAGGGGACAGTAACTACGAGCAGTACTTC.

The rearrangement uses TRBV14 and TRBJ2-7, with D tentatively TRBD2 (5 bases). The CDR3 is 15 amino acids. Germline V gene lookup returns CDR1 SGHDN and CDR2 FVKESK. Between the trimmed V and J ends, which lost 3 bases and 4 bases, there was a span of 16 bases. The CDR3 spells CASSQEEFGKYEQYF. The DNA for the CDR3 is TGTGCCAGCAGCCAGGAGGAGTTCGGCAAATACGAGCAGTACTTC.

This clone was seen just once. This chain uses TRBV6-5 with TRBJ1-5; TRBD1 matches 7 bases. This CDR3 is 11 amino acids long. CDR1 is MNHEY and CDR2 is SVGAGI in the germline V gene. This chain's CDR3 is CATGTGQPQHF. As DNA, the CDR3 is TGTGCGACAGGGACGGGTCAGCCCCAGCATTTT.

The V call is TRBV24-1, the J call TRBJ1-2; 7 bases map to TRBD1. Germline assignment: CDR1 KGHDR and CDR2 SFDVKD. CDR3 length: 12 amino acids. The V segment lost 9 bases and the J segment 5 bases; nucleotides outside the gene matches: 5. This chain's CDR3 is CATRDREYGYTF. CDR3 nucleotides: TGTGCCACCCGGGACAGAGAGTATGGCTACACCTTC.

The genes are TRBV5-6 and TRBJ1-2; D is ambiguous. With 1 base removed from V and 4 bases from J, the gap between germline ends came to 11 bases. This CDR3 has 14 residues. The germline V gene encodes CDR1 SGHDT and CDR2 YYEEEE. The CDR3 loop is CASSLLDRGYGYTF. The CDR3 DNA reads TGTGCCAGCAGCTTGTTGGATCGAGGCTATGGCTACACCTTC.

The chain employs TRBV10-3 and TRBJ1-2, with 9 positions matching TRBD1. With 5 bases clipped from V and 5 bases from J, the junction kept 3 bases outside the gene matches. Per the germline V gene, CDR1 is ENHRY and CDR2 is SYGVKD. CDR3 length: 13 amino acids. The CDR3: CAISKTGGYGYTF. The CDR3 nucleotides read TGTGCCATCAGTAAGACAGGGGGGTATGGCTACACCTTC.

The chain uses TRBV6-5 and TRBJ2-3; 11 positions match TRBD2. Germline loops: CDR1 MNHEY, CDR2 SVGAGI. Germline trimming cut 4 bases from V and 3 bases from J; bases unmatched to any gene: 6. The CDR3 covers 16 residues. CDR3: CASSWNLAGGTDTQYF. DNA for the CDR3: TGTGCCAGCAGTTGGAATCTAGCGGGAGGTACAGATACGCAGTATTTT.

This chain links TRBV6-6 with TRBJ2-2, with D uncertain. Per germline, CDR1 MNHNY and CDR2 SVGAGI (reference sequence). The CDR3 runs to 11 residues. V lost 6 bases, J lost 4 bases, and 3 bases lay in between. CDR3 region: CASSSTGELFF. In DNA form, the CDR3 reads TGTGCCAGCAGCTCCACCGGGGAGCTGTTTTTT.

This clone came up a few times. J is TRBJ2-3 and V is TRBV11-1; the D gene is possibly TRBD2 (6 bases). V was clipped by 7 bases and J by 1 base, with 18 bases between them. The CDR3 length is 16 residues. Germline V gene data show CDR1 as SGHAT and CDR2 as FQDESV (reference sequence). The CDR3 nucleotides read TGTGCCAGCACCCCGGGGACGGGAGAACGCACAGATACGCAGTATTTT. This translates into CASTPGTGERTDTQYF.

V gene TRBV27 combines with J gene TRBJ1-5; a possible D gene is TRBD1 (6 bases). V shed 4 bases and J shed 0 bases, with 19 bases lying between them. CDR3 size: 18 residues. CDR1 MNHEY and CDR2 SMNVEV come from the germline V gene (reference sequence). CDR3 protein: CASSYTLTDRYSNQPQHF. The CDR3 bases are TGTGCCAGCAGTTATACTCTAACGGACAGATATAGCAATCAGCCCCAGCATTTT.

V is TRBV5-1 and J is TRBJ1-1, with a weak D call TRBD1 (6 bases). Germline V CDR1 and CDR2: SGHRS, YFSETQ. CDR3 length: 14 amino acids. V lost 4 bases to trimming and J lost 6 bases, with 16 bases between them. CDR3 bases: TGCGCCAGCAGCACTGGCACAGGGTTCGCTGAAGCTTTCTTT. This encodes CASSTGTGFAEAFF.

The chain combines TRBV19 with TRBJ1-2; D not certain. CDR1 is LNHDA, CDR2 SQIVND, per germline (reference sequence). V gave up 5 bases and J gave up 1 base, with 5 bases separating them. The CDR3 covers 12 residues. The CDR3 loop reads CASSSLNYGYTF. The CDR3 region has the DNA TGTGCCAGTAGTTCTCTTAACTATGGCTACACCTTC.

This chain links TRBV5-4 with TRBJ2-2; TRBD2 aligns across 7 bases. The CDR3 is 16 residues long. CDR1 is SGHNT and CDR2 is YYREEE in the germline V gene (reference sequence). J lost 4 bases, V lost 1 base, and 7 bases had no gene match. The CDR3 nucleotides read TGTGCCAGCAGCTTGCTTGGCGGGAGACTCACCGGGGAGCTGTTTTTT. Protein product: CASSLLGGRLTGELFF.

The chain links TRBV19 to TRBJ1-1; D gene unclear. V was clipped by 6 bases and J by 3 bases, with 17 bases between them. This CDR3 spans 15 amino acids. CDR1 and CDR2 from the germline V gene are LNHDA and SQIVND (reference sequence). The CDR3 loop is CASSINAGTHTEAFF. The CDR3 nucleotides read TGTGCCAGTAGCATAAATGCAGGTACGCACACTGAAGCTTTCTTT.

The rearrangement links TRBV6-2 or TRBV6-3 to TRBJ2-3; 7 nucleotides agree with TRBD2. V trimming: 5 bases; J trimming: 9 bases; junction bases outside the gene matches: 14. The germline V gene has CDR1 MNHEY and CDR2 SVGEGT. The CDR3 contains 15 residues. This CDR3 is CASSIASLREGTQYF. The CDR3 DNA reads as TGTGCCAGCAGTATCGCCTCCCTAAGGGAGGGCACGCAGTATTTT.

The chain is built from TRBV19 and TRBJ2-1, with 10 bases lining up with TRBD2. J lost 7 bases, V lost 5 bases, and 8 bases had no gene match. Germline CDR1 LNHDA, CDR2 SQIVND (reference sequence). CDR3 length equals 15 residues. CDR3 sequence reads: CASSPLAGGQNEQFF. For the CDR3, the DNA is TGTGCCAGTAGTCCCTTAGCGGGAGGACAAAATGAGCAGTTCTTC.